This T cell receptor (beta chain) was identified during a study of blood T cells in healthy people across ages. A remark on this clonotype: Its cognate antigen is unknown.

Aged about 6 to 90, donors were systemically healthy Caucasians from Russia. Isolation per sample recovered at least 6.5 million PBMCs. Germline V CDR1 and CDR2: SGHRS, YFSETQ. Losses at the gene ends were 0 bases for V and 8 bases for J; bases not matched to a gene: 8. The CDR3 length is 15 residues. Then a second PCR, running roughly 7 to 11 cycles, was carried out with a sample-barcoded 5' primer and a J-beta primer mix. TCRdb passed the 5' RACE reads through MiXCR, listing each CDR3 protein once. The sample contains 890,000 or so distinct CDR3 sequences, approximately 59% of which appear only once. General observations from the study: Unsorted PBMC input precluded a conclusive naive versus antigen-experienced comparison. Naive T cell percentage by flow cytometry tracked strongly with beta diversity.

The source of this sequence is a man under 40 in good health. Sequenced: blood. The V and J genes are TRBV5-1 and TRBJ2-1; the match to TRBD2 covers 7 bases. The CDR3 DNA sequence: TGCGCCAGCAGCTTGGATGTGACTAGCAGCGATGAGCAGTTCTTC. Amino acids: CASSLDVTSSDEQFF.